This TCR beta chain is from a study of T cell responses to AZD1222 COVID-19 vaccine. The study's findings and limits: The study found vaccine-associated CD4 TCRs spanning spike, dominant at 160-218 and 743-854. Seropositive at baseline were only six AZD1222 recipients. Close to half of spike-specific TCRs reportedly recognize unmutated variant regions.

Sequencing was performed with immunoSEQ multiplex PCR; in TCRdb, only in-frame clones are kept and a portion is missing. The data contain 20,000 to 30,000 clones, about nine tenths of them singletons. Germline CDR1 SGHTA, CDR2 FQGNSA. V was clipped by 3 bases and J by 0 bases; unmatched bases: 3. The CDR3 contains 15 residues. To note about this clone: Its target is unknown.

Material: peripheral blood, obtained 28 days after the second AZD1222 dose. V gene TRBV7-2 combines with J gene TRBJ2-3; 7 bases align to TRBD1. The origin of this receptor is an adult who received the AZD1222 COVID-19 vaccine. CDR3 nucleotide sequence: TGTGCCAGCAGCTTCGACAGGGTCAGCACAGATACGCAGTATTTT. Its translation: CASSFDRVSTDTQYF.